The rows below give T cell receptor beta chains drawn from one sample of a study of T-cell memory formation after mild COVID-19. TCRdb itself ran the 5' RACE reads through MiXCR, one entry per CDR3 protein. The sample shows 200,000 or so distinct CDR3 sequences, about a sixth of them seen only once. The sequenced sample consisted of PBMCs or a T cell subset sorted from them (not recorded which). The receptors shown here come from an adult woman who had mild COVID-19 (a few samples of this study predate the infection). Cell type and time point are not known. Each CDR3 is given with its conserved first and last residue. Fields, in order: CDR3 protein, CDR3 DNA, V gene, J gene, D gene, clone size. D genes are given only for firm matches. Size values are once, few and many counts, or a class for expanded clones, and some rows have none.

CASSLMGASGINTIYF	TGTGCCAGCAGCTTGATGGGGGCCTCGGGAATTAACACCATATATTTT	TRBV5-6	TRBJ1-3	-	-
CASSRGLAGGRETQYF	TGTGCCAGCAGCCGAGGGCTAGCGGGAGGGCGAGAGACCCAGTACTTC	TRBV7-2	TRBJ2-5	TRBD2	few
CASSLAGPTDRAFF	TGTGCCAGCAGCTTAGCTGGACCGACGGACCGAGCTTTCTTT	TRBV7-8	TRBJ1-1	-	-
CASSLVQGPNTGELFF	TGTGCCAGCAGCTTAGTACAGGGTCCGAACACCGGGGAGCTGTTTTTT	TRBV7-2	TRBJ2-2	-	-
CASSSAGTGNTIYF	TGTGCCAGCAGCTCCGCAGGGACTGGAAACACCATATATTTT	TRBV5-5	TRBJ1-3	-	many
CASSFVSGRLIYEQYF	TGTGCCAGCAGTTTCGTCAGCGGGAGGCTGATTTACGAGCAGTACTTC	TRBV6-6	TRBJ2-7	TRBD2	-
CASSQVMRQGSRNYGYTF	TGCGCCAGCAGCCAAGTAATGAGACAGGGTAGTCGAAACTATGGCTACACCTTC	TRBV4-1	TRBJ1-2	TRBD1	few
CSARQGVRDTQYF	TGCAGTGCTAGACAGGGGGTGCGGGATACGCAGTATTTT	TRBV20-1	TRBJ2-3	TRBD1	once
CASSLGDRRETQYF	TGTGCCAGCAGTCTAGGGGACAGGAGGGAGACCCAGTACTTC	TRBV12-3/TRBV12-4	TRBJ2-5	TRBD1	many
CASTTVGLNEQFF	TGTGCCAGCACGACCGTCGGTCTAAATGAGCAGTTCTTC	TRBV2	TRBJ2-1	-	few
CASSYKGADTQYF	TGTGCCAGCAGCTATAAGGGGGCGGATACGCAGTATTTT	TRBV7-3	TRBJ2-3	TRBD1	many
CASSLVGGSNQPQHF	TGTGCCAGCAGCTTGGTTGGGGGTAGCAATCAGCCCCAGCATTTT	TRBV5-6	TRBJ1-5	-	-
CASSLRSLQETQYF	TGCGCCAGCAGCTTGAGATCGTTACAAGAGACCCAGTACTTC	TRBV5-1	TRBJ2-5	-	many
CATSEPGQGRDTQYF	TGTGCCACCAGTGAGCCGGGACAGGGGCGGGATACGCAGTATTTT	TRBV24-1	TRBJ2-3	TRBD1	few
CSARDLGDVSSYEQYF	TGCAGTGCTAGAGATTTGGGGGATGTGAGCTCCTACGAGCAGTACTTC	TRBV20-1	TRBJ2-7	-	-
CASSGAPTPYEQYF	TGTGCCAGCAGTGGGGCCCCCACTCCCTACGAGCAGTACTTC	TRBV7-2	TRBJ2-7	-	few
CASSLTWGGEQFF	TGTGCCAGCAGCTTGACGTGGGGGGGTGAGCAGTTCTTC	TRBV7-2	TRBJ2-1	TRBD2	many
CASSPGQGAYEQYF	TGCGCCAGCAGCCCGGGACAGGGGGCTTACGAGCAGTACTTC	TRBV5-1	TRBJ2-7	TRBD1	few
CASSLQAAVYNEQFF	TGTGCCAGCAGCTTACAGGCAGCAGTGTACAATGAGCAGTTCTTC	TRBV7-3	TRBJ2-1	-	few
CASSPGTSADNEQFF	TGCGCCAGCAGCCCCGGGACTAGCGCCGACAATGAGCAGTTCTTC	TRBV4-1	TRBJ2-1	TRBD2	few
CSARAGGRYEQYF	TGCAGCGCTAGAGCGGGAGGTCGGTACGAGCAGTACTTC	TRBV29-1	TRBJ2-7	TRBD2	few
CATSDTVPGQGSGANVLTF	TGTGCCACCAGTGATACAGTCCCGGGACAGGGGAGCGGGGCCAACGTCCTGACTTTC	TRBV24-1	TRBJ2-6	TRBD1	-
CSAGGHYNEQFF	TGCAGTGCCGGCGGCCACTACAATGAGCAGTTCTTC	TRBV20-1	TRBJ2-1	-	-
CASSNNRALHF	TGTGCCAGCAGTAACAACAGGGCCCTCCACTTT	TRBV27	TRBJ1-6	-	few
CASSQEGVVRNTEAFF	TGTGCCAGCAGCCAAGAGGGGGTTGTGAGGAACACTGAAGCTTTCTTT	TRBV14	TRBJ1-1	-	-
CSVASRGETQYF	TGCAGCGTCGCGAGTAGGGGAGAGACCCAGTACTTC	TRBV29-1	TRBJ2-5	-	few
CASSLGLAEGRYEQYF	TGTGCCAGCAGCTTAGGCCTAGCGGAGGGGAGGTACGAGCAGTACTTC	TRBV7-6	TRBJ2-7	TRBD2	-
CASSPGDGLGGYTF	TGCGCCAGCAGCCCTGGAGATGGGCTGGGTGGCTACACCTTC	TRBV4-3	TRBJ1-2	-	few
CATSDFTDTQYF	TGTGCCACCAGTGATTTCACAGATACGCAGTATTTT	TRBV24-1	TRBJ2-3	-	many
CASRYGGAGGSYNEQFF	TGTGCCAGCAGATACGGTGGGGCGGGAGGGTCCTACAATGAGCAGTTCTTC	TRBV2	TRBJ2-1	TRBD2	few
CASMWGAGFQETQYF	TGTGCCAGCATGTGGGGGGCTGGGTTTCAAGAGACCCAGTACTTC	TRBV7-8	TRBJ2-5	-	many
CASSLVGRANSPLHF	TGTGCCAGCAGTTTAGTGGGCAGGGCAAATTCACCCCTCCACTTT	TRBV12-3/TRBV12-4	TRBJ1-6	-	few
CASSLGGGFYEQYF	TGCGCCAGCAGCTTAGGGGGAGGCTTCTACGAGCAGTACTTC	TRBV5-1	TRBJ2-7	-	-
CASSESGRHYGYTF	TGTGCCAGCAGTGAATCGGGGCGGCACTATGGCTACACCTTC	TRBV25-1	TRBJ1-2	-	-
CSARTGNTEAFF	TGCAGTGCCAGGACAGGGAACACTGAAGCTTTCTTT	TRBV20-1	TRBJ1-1	TRBD1	few
CATGLAVSPPQETQYF	TGTGCCACTGGACTAGCGGTCTCCCCCCCTCAAGAGACCCAGTACTTC	TRBV19	TRBJ2-5	TRBD2	-
CASSTPDRGAYNEQFF	TGTGCCAGTAGTACCCCGGACAGGGGTGCCTACAATGAGCAGTTCTTC	TRBV19	TRBJ2-1	TRBD1	-